Presented here are 29 T cell receptor beta chains from one specimen sequenced in a study of blood T cell repertoires in COVID-19. Clones were sequenced by immunoSEQ multiplex PCR, and TCRdb holds only the in-frame ones, with some missing. Of 200,000 to 250,000 clones listed, 88% were seen once; the top ten hold 14% to 15%. The sample taken for sequencing was PBMCs or T cells enriched from blood (not recorded which). These receptors all stem from a woman in her 50s with acute COVID-19.

This chain links TRBV9 with TRBJ1-3; D uncertain. Germline CDR1 reads SGDLS; CDR2 reads YYNGEE. There are 16 residues in the CDR3. Trimming pared 4 bases from V and 0 bases from J, leaving 14 bases between. CDR3 bases: TGTGCCAGCAGCCCGAGGGTTTTGATCTCTGGAAACACCATATATTTT. Translating it yields CASSPRVLISGNTIYF.

The CDR3 DNA reads as TGTGCCAGCAGCTTAGAATCCAGGAACAATGAGCAGTTCTTC. It yields the protein CASSLESRNNEQFF. The rearrangement joins TRBV7-8 to TRBJ2-1; D unclear. The CDR3 is 14 residues long. The V gene's germline CDR1 is SGHVS and CDR2 FQNEAQ. Trimming pared 1 base from V and 5 bases from J, leaving 9 bases between.

This rearrangement joins TRBV24-1 to TRBJ2-7; 7 nucleotides match TRBD2. There are 13 residues in the CDR3. Germline CDR1 is KGHDR and CDR2 is SFDVKD. With V trimmed by 7 bases and J by 9 bases, 11 bases remained unmatched. The CDR3 loop reads CATSAPGGTWQYF. The DNA for the CDR3 is TGTGCCACCAGCGCTCCGGGGGGAACGTGGCAGTACTTC.

The chain employs TRBV9 and TRBJ2-1; the match to TRBD1 covers 7 bases. This CDR3 spans 14 amino acids. Unmatched junction bases numbered 7, after V lost 0 bases and J lost 10 bases. Per the germline V gene, CDR1 is SGDLS and CDR2 is YYNGEE. CDR3 sequence: CASSVVGLTGEQFF. CDR3 nucleotide sequence: TGTGCCAGCAGCGTAGTTGGATTGACAGGGGAGCAGTTCTTC.

The gene calls are TRBV28 and TRBJ1-1, with D perhaps matching TRBD1 (6 bases). Trimming shortened V by 6 bases and J by 0 bases, and 14 bases separated the two germline ends. Germline lookup yields CDR1 MDHEN and CDR2 SYDVKM. This CDR3 has 15 amino acids. The CDR3 DNA reads TGTGCCAGCAGGCCCCCGGGACAAATGAACACTGAAGCTTTCTTT. Its protein product is CASRPPGQMNTEAFF. Based on the CDR3 plus reference TRBV28 and TRBJ1-1, the full variable domain is DVKVTQSSRYLVKRTGEKVFLECVQDMDHENMFWYRQDPGLGLRLIYFSYDVKMKEKGDIPEGYSVSREKKERFSLILESASTNQTSMYLCASRPPGQMNTEAFFGQGTRLTVV.

V and J are TRBV7-2 and TRBJ1-5; D possibly corresponds to TRBD1 (6 bases). Trimming removed 5 bases from V and 0 bases from J, with 11 bases in between. The CDR3 is 15 amino acids. The germline V gene encodes CDR1 SGHTA and CDR2 FQGNSA. The chain's CDR3 is CASSKQQGSNQPQHF. The CDR3 DNA is TGTGCCAGCAGCAAGCAACAGGGTAGCAATCAGCCCCAGCATTTT.

The V gene is TRBV5-4, the J gene TRBJ2-3, with a possible D match to TRBD2 (6 bases). This CDR3 spans 13 amino acids. Germline V gives CDR1 SGHNT, CDR2 YYREEE (reference sequence). Between the trimmed V and J ends, which lost 9 bases and 2 bases, there was a span of 13 bases. The CDR3 bases are TGTGCCACCGGGACTCCCCCCACAGATACGCAGTATTTT. This gives the protein CATGTPPTDTQYF.

The gene calls are TRBV13 and TRBJ2-5, with D maybe TRBD2 (5 bases). CDR1 and CDR2 from the germline V gene are PRHDT and FYEKMQ (reference sequence). The CDR3 has 16 residues. V was pared by 3 bases and J by 1 base, with 15 bases between. The CDR3 DNA reads as TGTGCCAGCAGCTTTGGAGTAATGGGGAGCCAAGAGACCCAGTACTTC. This translates into CASSFGVMGSQETQYF.

This sequence joins TRBV27 and TRBJ2-7; maybe TRBD2 (5 bases). The length of the CDR3 is 13 residues. Germline CDR1 is MNHEY and CDR2 is SMNVEV (reference sequence). Trimming removed 8 bases at V and 0 bases at J, with 11 bases between. This chain's CDR3 is CASAWRSSYEQYF. The CDR3 bases are TGTGCCAGCGCCTGGAGGAGCTCCTACGAGCAGTACTTC.

The rearrangement joins TRBV30 to TRBJ1-6, with 8 bases lining up with TRBD1. The germline CDR1 and CDR2 sequences are GTSNPN and SVGIG (reference sequence). The J segment lost 7 bases and the V segment lost 5 bases, leaving 4 bases of the junction unmatched. The CDR3 length is 13 residues. The CDR3 DNA reads TGTGCCTGGGCCGGGACAGGCAATTCACCCCTCCACTTT. Its translation: CAWAGTGNSPLHF.

J is TRBJ2-1 and V is TRBV9; 7 nucleotides line up with TRBD2. The CDR3 contains 19 residues. J lost 8 bases, V lost 0 bases, and 20 bases had no gene match. CDR1 is SGDLS, CDR2 YYNGEE, per germline. CDR3 sequence reads: CASSVVGFPSSGEMDEQFF. DNA for the CDR3: TGTGCCAGCAGCGTAGTTGGGTTTCCTTCCAGCGGGGAAATGGATGAGCAGTTCTTC. The variable domain in full, with the rest retrieved from reference TRBV9 and TRBJ2-1, is DSGVTQTPKHLITATGQRVTLRCSPRSGDLSVYWYQQSLDQGLQFLIQYYNGEERAKGNILERFSAQQFPDLHSELNLSSLELGDSALYFCASSVVGFPSSGEMDEQFFGPGTRLTVL.

The chain couples TRBV18 to TRBJ2-5; 9 positions match TRBD2. Per germline, CDR1 KGHSH and CDR2 LQKENI. The CDR3 contains 15 residues. V was clipped by 5 bases and J by 0 bases; unmatched bases: 4. The CDR3 reads CASSNRLADQETQYF. As DNA, the CDR3 is TGTGCCAGCTCAAACCGACTAGCGGACCAAGAGACCCAGTACTTC.

This clone was seen just once. V is TRBV7-8 and J is TRBJ2-7; D possibly corresponds to TRBD2 (5 bases). Germline V gene data show CDR1 as SGHVS and CDR2 as FQNEAQ. The CDR3 loop spans 15 amino acids. The V and J ends lost 1 base and 4 bases respectively, with 14 bases between them. CDR3 nucleotide sequence: TGTGCCAGCAGCTTAGTTCAGAGGGATGGATACGAGCAGTACTTC. This gives the protein CASSLVQRDGYEQYF.

The gene calls are TRBV11-3 and TRBJ2-3; 9 bases map to TRBD1. V lost 2 bases to trimming and J lost 7 bases; unmatched junction nucleotides: 4. Germline V gene sequence: CDR1 SGHNT, CDR2 YENEEA. CDR3 length: 14 amino acids. The CDR3 region is CASSLQGQGHTQYF. The CDR3 coding sequence is TGTGCCAGCAGCTTACAGGGACAGGGTCATACGCAGTATTTT.

The chain is built from TRBV9 and TRBJ2-2; D call uncertain. The germline V gene encodes CDR1 SGDLS and CDR2 YYNGEE. CDR3 size: 16 residues. V was shortened by 0 bases and J by 4 bases, with 13 bases between the two germline ends. CDR3 protein: CASSVGTGSVTGELFF. CDR3 DNA: TGTGCCAGCAGCGTAGGAACGGGTAGTGTCACCGGGGAGCTGTTTTTT.

The CDR3 sequence: CASSPLGTGGLNTEAFF. CDR3 nucleotide sequence: TGTGCCAGCTCACCACTTGGGACAGGGGGCCTAAACACTGAAGCTTTCTTT. The chain combines TRBV18 with TRBJ1-1; 12 bases are a match to TRBD1. Trimming cost V 1 base and J 2 bases; bases outside gene matches: 5. CDR1 is KGHSH, CDR2 LQKENI, per germline. CDR3 length: 17 residues.

The chain has TRBV7-9 and TRBJ1-2, with 8 bases lining up with TRBD1. The CDR3 is 15 residues long. Germline V CDR1 and CDR2: SEHNR, FQNEAQ (reference sequence). Trimming at V came to 5 bases and at J to 0 bases, leaving 5 bases not matched to a gene. The CDR3 DNA reads as TGTGCCAGCAGCCGCACAGGGGGAGCTAACTATGGCTACACCTTC. Encoded protein: CASSRTGGANYGYTF.

In DNA form, the CDR3 reads TGTGCCAGCTCACCAGGACAGGGGGCGCTTTACAATGAGCAGTTCTTC. Translating it yields CASSPGQGALYNEQFF. The gene calls are TRBV18 and TRBJ2-1; the match to TRBD1 covers 11 bases. J lost 4 bases, V lost 2 bases, and 4 bases had no gene match. The CDR3 totals 16 residues. Germline CDR1 is KGHSH and CDR2 is LQKENI.

The chain recombines TRBV27 with TRBJ2-7, with D perhaps matching TRBD2 (5 bases). The CDR3 totals 16 residues. Germline V lookup: CDR1 MNHEY, CDR2 SMNVEV (reference sequence). Deletions cut 4 bases from V and 4 bases from J, with 20 bases between. For the CDR3, the DNA is TGTGCCAGCAGTTCTAAACCTCCCCCCGGGATTTACGAGCAGTACTTC. Its protein product is CASSSKPPPGIYEQYF.

This clone was counted a single time. The chain uses TRBV28 and TRBJ2-4; 8 nucleotides line up with TRBD2. J lost 0 bases, V lost 5 bases, and 6 bases had no gene match. The germline V gene encodes CDR1 MDHEN and CDR2 SYDVKM. The CDR3 consists of 16 residues. CDR3 DNA: TGTGCCAGCAGTAGCGGGAGAACCTTAGCCAAAAACATTCAGTACTTC. It yields the protein CASSSGRTLAKNIQYF.

This chain joins TRBV27 and TRBJ1-5; 7 positions agree with TRBD1. The CDR3 has 16 amino acids. Germline assignment: CDR1 MNHEY and CDR2 SMNVEV (reference sequence). J gave up 2 bases and V 4 bases, and 8 bases lay outside the gene matches. As DNA, the CDR3 is TGTGCCAGCAGTTCCAGACCGGGACAGCGCAATCAGCCCCAGCATTTT. Translation gives CASSSRPGQRNQPQHF.

The chain joins TRBV28 to TRBJ2-5; 8 bases map to TRBD2. The J segment lost 2 bases and the V segment lost 7 bases, leaving 3 bases of the junction unmatched. Germline V lookup: CDR1 MDHEN, CDR2 SYDVKM. The CDR3 has 13 residues. The CDR3 reads CASKAGGQETQYF. As DNA, the CDR3 is TGTGCCAGCAAGGCGGGAGGACAAGAGACCCAGTACTTC.

The gene calls are TRBV12-3 or TRBV12-4 and TRBJ2-4; D not certain. Trimming stripped 5 bases from V and 4 bases from J, with 6 bases between. The CDR3 contains 12 residues. The chain's CDR3 is CASSLQKNIQYF. Here the CDR3 DNA reads TGTGCCAGCAGTCTACAGAAAAACATTCAGTACTTC.

CDR3 nucleotide sequence: TGTGCCAGTAGTATCAGAGTGGCGGGAGGGTACTCCTACGAGCAGTACTTC. Translation gives CASSIRVAGGYSYEQYF. The V gene is TRBV19, the J gene TRBJ2-7; 9 bases match TRBD2. Germline V lookup: CDR1 LNHDA, CDR2 SQIVND (reference sequence). V was clipped by 3 bases and J by 0 bases; unmatched bases: 9. The CDR3 has 17 amino acids.

This chain uses TRBV13 with TRBJ2-2, with D maybe TRBD1 (6 bases). Trimming took 5 bases from V and 2 from J, leaving 21 bases between them. Germline V lookup: CDR1 PRHDT, CDR2 FYEKMQ (reference sequence). This CDR3 has 18 amino acids. The CDR3 is CASSPRPGVLSNTGELFF. In DNA form, the CDR3 reads TGTGCCAGCAGCCCCAGGCCAGGGGTATTGTCTAACACCGGGGAGCTGTTTTTT.

This chain joins TRBV4-1 and TRBJ1-4, with a weak D call TRBD1 (5 bases). The CDR3 length is 14 residues. Germline CDR1 MGHRA, CDR2 YSYEKL. The ends were cut back, 1 base at V and 4 bases at J, with 7 bases in the middle. DNA of the CDR3: TGCGCCAGCAGCCAAGTCAGGGATAATGAAAAACTGTTTTTT. Translating gives CASSQVRDNEKLFF.

The V call is TRBV28, the J call TRBJ1-2, with 10 bases lining up with TRBD1. J gave up 5 bases and V 6 bases, and 9 bases lay outside the gene matches. The CDR3 runs to 15 residues. Looked up from germline, CDR1 is MDHEN and CDR2 is SYDVKM. The CDR3 sequence is CASSPGQGNIYGYTF. The CDR3 nucleotides are TGTGCCAGCAGCCCGGGACAGGGGAATATTTATGGCTACACCTTC.

This chain links TRBV9 with TRBJ1-1; D is unresolved. The germline V gene has CDR1 SGDLS and CDR2 YYNGEE. With 0 bases removed from V and 1 base from J, the gap between germline ends came to 10 bases. The CDR3 has 15 amino acids. The CDR3 DNA reads TGTGCCAGCAGCGTAGAGGGCCGGGGGAACACTGAAGCTTTCTTT. Its translation: CASSVEGRGNTEAFF.

CDR3 sequence (DNA): TGTGCCAGCTCGACTAGCGGGAGGGCCAATGAGCAGTTCTTC. It translates to CASSTSGRANEQFF. V is TRBV18 and J is TRBJ2-1; 14 bases fit TRBD2. Unmatched junction bases numbered 1, after V lost 6 bases and J lost 6 bases. Per germline, CDR1 KGHSH and CDR2 LQKENI. This CDR3 region has 14 residues.